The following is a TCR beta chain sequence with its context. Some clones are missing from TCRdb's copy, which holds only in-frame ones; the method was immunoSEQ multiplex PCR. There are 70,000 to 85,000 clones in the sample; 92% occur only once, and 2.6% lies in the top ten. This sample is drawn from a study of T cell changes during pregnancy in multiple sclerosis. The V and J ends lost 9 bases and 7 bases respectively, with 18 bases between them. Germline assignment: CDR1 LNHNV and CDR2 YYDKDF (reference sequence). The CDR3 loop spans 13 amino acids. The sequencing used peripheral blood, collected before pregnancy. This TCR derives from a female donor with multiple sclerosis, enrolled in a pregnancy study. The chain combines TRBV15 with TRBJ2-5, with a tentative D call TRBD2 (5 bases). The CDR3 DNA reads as TGTGCCACTGGGCTGGACCCCCGGGGGACCCAGTACTTC. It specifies CATGLDPRGTQYF.